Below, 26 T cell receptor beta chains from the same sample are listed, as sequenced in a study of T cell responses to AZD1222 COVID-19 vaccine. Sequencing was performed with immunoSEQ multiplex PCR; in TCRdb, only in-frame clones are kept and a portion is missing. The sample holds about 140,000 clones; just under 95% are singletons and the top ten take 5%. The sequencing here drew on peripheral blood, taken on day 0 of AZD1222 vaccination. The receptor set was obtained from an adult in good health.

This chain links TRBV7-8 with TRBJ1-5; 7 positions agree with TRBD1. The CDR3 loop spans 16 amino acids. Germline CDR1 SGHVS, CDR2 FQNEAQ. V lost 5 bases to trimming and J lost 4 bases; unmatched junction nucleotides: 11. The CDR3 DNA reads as TGTGCCAGCAGCCGATCCCCAGGGGGGCGGAATCAGCCCCAGCATTTT. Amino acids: CASSRSPGGRNQPQHF.

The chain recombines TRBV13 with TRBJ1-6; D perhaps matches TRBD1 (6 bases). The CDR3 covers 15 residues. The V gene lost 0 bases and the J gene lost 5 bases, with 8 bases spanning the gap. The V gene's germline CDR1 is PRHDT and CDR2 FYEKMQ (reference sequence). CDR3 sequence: CASSLGGADNSPLHF. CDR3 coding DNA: TGTGCCAGCAGCTTAGGGGGGGCCGATAATTCACCCCTCCACTTT.

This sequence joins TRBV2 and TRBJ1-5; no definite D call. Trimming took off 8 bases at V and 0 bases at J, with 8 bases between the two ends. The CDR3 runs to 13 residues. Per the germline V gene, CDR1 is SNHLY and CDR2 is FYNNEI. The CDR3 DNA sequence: TGTGCCAGCCAGGTTGATAGCAATCAGCCCCAGCATTTT. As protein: CASQVDSNQPQHF.

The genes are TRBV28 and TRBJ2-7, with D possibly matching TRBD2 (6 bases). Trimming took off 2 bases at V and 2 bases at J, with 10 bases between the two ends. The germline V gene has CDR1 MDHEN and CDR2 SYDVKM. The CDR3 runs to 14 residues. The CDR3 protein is CASSLAGRTYEQYF. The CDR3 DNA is TGTGCCAGCAGTTTAGCGGGACGGACCTACGAGCAGTACTTC.

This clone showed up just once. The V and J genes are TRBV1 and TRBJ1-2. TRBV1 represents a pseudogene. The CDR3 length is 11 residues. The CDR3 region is CTSSRSLPLPF. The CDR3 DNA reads TGCACCAGCAGCCGATCTCTACCCTTACCCTTC.

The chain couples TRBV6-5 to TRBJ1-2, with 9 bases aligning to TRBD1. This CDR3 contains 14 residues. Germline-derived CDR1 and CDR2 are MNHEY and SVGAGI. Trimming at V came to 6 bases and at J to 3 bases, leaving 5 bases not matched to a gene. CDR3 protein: CASRVRDRDYGYTF. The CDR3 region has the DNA TGTGCCAGCAGGGTCCGGGACAGGGACTATGGCTACACCTTC.

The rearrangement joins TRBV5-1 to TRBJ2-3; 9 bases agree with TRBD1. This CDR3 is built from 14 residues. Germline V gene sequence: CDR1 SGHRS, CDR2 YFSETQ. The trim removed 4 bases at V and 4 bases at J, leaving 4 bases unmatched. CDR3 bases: TGCGCCAGCAGCGGGGGACAGGGACCAGATACGCAGTATTTT. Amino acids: CASSGGQGPDTQYF.

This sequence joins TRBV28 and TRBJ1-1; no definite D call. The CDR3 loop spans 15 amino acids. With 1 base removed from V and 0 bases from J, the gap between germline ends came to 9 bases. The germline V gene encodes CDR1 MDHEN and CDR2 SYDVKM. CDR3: CASSLSLQMNTEAFF. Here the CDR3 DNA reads TGTGCCAGCAGTTTATCTCTACAAATGAACACTGAAGCTTTCTTT.

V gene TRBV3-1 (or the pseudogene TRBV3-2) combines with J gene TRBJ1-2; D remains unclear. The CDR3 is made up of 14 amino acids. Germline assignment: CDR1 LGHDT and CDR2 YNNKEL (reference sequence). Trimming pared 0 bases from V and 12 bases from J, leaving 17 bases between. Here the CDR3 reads CASSQDWRPQVHTF. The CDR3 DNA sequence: TGTGCCAGCAGCCAAGATTGGCGTCCTCAAGTTCACACCTTC.

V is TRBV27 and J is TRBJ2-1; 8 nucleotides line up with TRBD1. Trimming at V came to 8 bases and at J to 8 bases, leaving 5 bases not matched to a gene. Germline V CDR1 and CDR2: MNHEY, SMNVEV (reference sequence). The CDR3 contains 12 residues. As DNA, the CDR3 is TGTGCCAGCTCCAGGGGGCAGGATGAGCAGTTCTTC. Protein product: CASSRGQDEQFF.

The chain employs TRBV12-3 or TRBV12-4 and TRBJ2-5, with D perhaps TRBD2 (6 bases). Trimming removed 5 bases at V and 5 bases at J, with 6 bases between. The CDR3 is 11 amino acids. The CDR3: CASSGGETQYF. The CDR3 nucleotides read TGTGCCAGCAGTGGGGGGGAGACCCAGTACTTC.

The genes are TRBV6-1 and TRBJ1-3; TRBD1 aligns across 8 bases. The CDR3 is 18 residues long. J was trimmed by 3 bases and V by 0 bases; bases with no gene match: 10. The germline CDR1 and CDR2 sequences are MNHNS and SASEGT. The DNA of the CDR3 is TGTGCCAGCAGTGAAGCGCTTGACAGGGGTCGGTATGGAAACACCATATATTTT. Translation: CASSEALDRGRYGNTIYF.

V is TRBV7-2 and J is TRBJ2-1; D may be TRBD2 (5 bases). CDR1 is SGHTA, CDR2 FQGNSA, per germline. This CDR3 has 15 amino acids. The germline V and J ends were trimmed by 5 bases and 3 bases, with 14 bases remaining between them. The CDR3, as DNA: TGTGCCAGCAGCCGGGCGAGCGGAATCTACAATGAGCAGTTCTTC. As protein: CASSRASGIYNEQFF.

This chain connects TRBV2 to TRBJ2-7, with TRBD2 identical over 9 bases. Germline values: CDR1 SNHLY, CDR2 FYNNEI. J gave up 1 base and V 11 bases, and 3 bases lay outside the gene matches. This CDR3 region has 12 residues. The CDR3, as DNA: TGTGCCCGCGGGGGGGGGTCCTACGAGCAGTACTTC. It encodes CARGGGSYEQYF.

CDR3 in DNA: TGTGCCAGCAGACCCACGGGGGCGCGTTACGAGCAGTACTTC. Its protein product is CASRPTGARYEQYF. This chain uses TRBV28 with TRBJ2-7; tentatively, D is TRBD1 or TRBD2 (6 bases each). This CDR3 has 14 residues. The V and J ends lost 6 bases and 4 bases respectively, with 16 bases between them. Germline CDR1 MDHEN, CDR2 SYDVKM. The full variable domain, its missing parts supplied by reference TRBV28 and TRBJ2-7, is DVKVTQSSRYLVKRTGEKVFLECVQDMDHENMFWYRQDPGLGLRLIYFSYDVKMKEKGDIPEGYSVSREKKERFSLILESASTNQTSMYLCASRPTGARYEQYFGPGTRLTVT.

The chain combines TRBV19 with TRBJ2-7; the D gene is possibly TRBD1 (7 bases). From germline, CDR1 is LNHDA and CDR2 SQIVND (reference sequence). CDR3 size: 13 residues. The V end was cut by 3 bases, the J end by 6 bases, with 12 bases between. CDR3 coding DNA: TGTGCCAGTAGTATTCACCAGGGGGGCGAGCAGTACTTC. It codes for CASSIHQGGEQYF.

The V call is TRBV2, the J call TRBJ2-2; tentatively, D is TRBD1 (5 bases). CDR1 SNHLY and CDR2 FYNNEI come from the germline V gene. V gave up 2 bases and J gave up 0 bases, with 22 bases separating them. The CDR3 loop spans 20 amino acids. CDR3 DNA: TGTGCCAGCAGTGAACCGCAGGGAACAGTATACTTCACGAACACCGGGGAGCTGTTTTTT. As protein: CASSEPQGTVYFTNTGELFF. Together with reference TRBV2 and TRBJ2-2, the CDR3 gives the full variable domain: EPEVTQTPSHQVTQMGQEVILRCVPISNHLYFYWYRQILGQKVEFLVSFYNNEISEKSEIFDDQFSVERPDGSNFTLKIRSTKLEDSAMYFCASSEPQGTVYFTNTGELFFGEGSRLTVL.

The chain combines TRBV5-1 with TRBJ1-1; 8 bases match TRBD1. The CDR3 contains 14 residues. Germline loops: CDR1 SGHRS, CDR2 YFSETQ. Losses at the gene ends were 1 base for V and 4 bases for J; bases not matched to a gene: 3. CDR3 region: CASSLFGQGTEAFF. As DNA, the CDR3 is TGCGCCAGCAGCTTGTTTGGACAGGGCACTGAAGCTTTCTTT.

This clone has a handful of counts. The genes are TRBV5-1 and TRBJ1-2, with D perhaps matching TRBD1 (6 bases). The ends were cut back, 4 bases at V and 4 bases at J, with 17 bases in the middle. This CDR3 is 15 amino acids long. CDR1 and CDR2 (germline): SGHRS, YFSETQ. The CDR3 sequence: CASSPLGGSLYGYTF. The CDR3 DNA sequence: TGCGCCAGCAGCCCCTTGGGGGGCTCCCTCTATGGCTACACCTTC. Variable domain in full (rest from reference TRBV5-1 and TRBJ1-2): KAGVTQTPRYLIKTRGQQVTLSCSPISGHRSVSWYQQTPGQGLQFLFEYFSETQRNKGNFPGRFSGRQFSNSRSEMNVSTLELGDSALYLCASSPLGGSLYGYTFGSGTRLTVV.

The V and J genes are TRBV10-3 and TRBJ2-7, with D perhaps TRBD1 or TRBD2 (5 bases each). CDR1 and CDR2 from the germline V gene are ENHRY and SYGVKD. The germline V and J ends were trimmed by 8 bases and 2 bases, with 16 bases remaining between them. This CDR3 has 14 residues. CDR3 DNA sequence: TGTGCCATCTCGGTCGGGACGGATCCCTACGAGCAGTACTTC. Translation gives CAISVGTDPYEQYF.

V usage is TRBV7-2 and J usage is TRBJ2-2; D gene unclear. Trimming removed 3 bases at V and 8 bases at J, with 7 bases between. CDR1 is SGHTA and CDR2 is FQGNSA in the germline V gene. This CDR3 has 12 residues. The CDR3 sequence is CASSFSWGELFF. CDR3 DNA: TGTGCCAGCAGCTTCTCCTGGGGGGAGCTGTTTTTT. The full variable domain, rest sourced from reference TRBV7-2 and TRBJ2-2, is GAGVSQSPSNKVTEKGKDVELRCDPISGHTALYWYRQSLGQGLEFLIYFQGNSAPDKSGLPSDRFSAERTGGSVSTLTIQRTQQEDSAVYLCASSFSWGELFFGEGSRLTVL.

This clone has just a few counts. CDR3 residues: CSASEAGDYGYTF. The DNA of the CDR3 is TGCAGTGCTAGTGAAGCAGGGGATTACGGCTACACCTTC. The V gene is TRBV20-1, the J gene TRBJ1-2; TRBD1 might be the D (6 bases). CDR1 DFQATT and CDR2 SNEGSKA come from the germline V gene (reference sequence). V shed 3 bases and J shed 8 bases, with 16 bases lying between them. The CDR3 is 13 residues long.

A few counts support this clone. The CDR3 protein is CATSDTTGGHTEAFF. Here the CDR3 DNA reads TGTGCCACCAGTGATACGACAGGGGGGCACACTGAAGCTTTCTTT. The rearrangement uses TRBV24-1 and TRBJ1-1; 9 positions agree with TRBD1. V dropped 3 bases and J dropped 3; count of bases not matched to a gene: 4. CDR1 is KGHDR and CDR2 is SFDVKD in the germline V gene. The CDR3 consists of 15 residues.

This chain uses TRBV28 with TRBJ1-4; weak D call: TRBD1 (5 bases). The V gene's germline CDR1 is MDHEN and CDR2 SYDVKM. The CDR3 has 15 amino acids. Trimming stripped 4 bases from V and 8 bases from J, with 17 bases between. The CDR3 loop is CASSSGGLGEEKLFF. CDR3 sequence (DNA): TGTGCCAGCAGTTCGGGGGGGTTGGGGGAGGAAAAACTGTTTTTT. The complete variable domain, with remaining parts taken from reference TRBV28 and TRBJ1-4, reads DVKVTQSSRYLVKRTGEKVFLECVQDMDHENMFWYRQDPGLGLRLIYFSYDVKMKEKGDIPEGYSVSREKKERFSLILESASTNQTSMYLCASSSGGLGEEKLFFGSGTQLSVL.

CDR3: CATSTGTSGREDTQYF. The DNA of the CDR3 is TGTGCCACCAGCACCGGGACTAGCGGGAGGGAGGATACGCAGTATTTT. The chain is built from TRBV15 and TRBJ2-3; TRBD2 matches 16 bases. CDR1 LNHNV and CDR2 YYDKDF come from the germline V gene (reference sequence). This CDR3 spans 16 amino acids. After removal of 4 bases from V and 6 bases from J, the junction contained 4 bases not matched to a gene.

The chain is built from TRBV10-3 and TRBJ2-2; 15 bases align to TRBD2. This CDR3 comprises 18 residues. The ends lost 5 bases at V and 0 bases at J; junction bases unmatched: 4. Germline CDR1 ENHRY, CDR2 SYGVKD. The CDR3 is CAISWTSGGASNTGELFF. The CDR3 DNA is TGTGCCATCAGTTGGACTAGCGGGGGGGCCTCGAACACCGGGGAGCTGTTTTTT.